The following is a TCR beta chain sequence with its context. CDR1 and CDR2 from the germline V gene are LGHNA and YNFKEQ. Trimming left V 5 bases short and J 0 bases short, with 17 bases between. The CDR3 is made up of 16 amino acids. The sample belongs to a study of OX40 agonist ivuxolimab in advanced cancers. Here immunoSEQ multiplex PCR was the method, and the copy in TCRdb shows in-frame clones only, minus some. The sample holds approximately 23,000 clones, 70% to 90% seen once. The source was CD4+ or CD8+ T cells sorted from blood, collected in a trial of the OX40 agonist ivuxolimab. This receptor was identified in an adult with an advanced solid tumor such as melanoma, head and neck, liver or kidney cancer. This rearrangement joins TRBV4-2 to TRBJ2-7, with D perhaps TRBD2 (5 bases). The DNA for the CDR3 is TGTGCCAGCAGCTCTAGTTCCAGGACTCGCTCCTACGAGCAGTACTTC. This gives the protein CASSSSSRTRSYEQYF.